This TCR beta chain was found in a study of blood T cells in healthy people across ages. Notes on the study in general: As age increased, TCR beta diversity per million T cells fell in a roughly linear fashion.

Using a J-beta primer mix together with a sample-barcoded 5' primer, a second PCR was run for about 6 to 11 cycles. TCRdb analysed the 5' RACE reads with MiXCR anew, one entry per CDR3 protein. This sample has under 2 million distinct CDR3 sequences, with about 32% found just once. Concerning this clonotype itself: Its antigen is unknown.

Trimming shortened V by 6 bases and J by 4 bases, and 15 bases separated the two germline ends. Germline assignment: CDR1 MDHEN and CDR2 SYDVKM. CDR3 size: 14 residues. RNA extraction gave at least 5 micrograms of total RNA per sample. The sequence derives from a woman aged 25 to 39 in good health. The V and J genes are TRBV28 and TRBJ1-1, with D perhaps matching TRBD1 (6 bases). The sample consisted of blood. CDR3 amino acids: CASRPRGPGTEAFF. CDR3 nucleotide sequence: TGTGCCAGCAGACCCCGGGGGCCAGGCACTGAAGCTTTCTTT.